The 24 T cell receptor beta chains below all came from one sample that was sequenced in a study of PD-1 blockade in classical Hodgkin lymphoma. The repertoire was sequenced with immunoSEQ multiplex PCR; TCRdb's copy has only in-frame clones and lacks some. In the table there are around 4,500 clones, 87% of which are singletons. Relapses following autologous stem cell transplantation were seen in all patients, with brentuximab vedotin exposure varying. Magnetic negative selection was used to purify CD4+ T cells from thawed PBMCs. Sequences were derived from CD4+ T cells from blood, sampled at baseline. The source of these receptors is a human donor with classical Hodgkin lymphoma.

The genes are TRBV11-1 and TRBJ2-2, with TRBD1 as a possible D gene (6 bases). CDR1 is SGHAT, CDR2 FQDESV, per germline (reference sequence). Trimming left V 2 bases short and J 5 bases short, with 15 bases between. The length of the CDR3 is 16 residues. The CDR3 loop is CASSLLLGTGTGELFF. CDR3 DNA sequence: TGTGCCAGCAGCTTATTGCTCGGAACAGGGACCGGGGAGCTGTTTTTT.

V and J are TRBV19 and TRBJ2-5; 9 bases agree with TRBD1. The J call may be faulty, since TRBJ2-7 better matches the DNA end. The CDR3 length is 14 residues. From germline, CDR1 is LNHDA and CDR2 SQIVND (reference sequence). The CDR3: CASHPGQGSYEQYF. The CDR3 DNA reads TGTGCCAGCCACCCCGGACAGGGGAGCTACGAGCAGTACTTC.

The chain's CDR3 is CASSYLRGQPQHF. CDR3 nucleotide sequence: TGTGCCAGCAGTTATCTTAGGGGTCAGCCCCAGCATTTT. The chain combines TRBV6-5 with TRBJ1-5; maybe TRBD1 (5 bases). Trimming stripped 3 bases from V and 6 bases from J, with 9 bases between. Germline V lookup: CDR1 MNHEY, CDR2 SVGAGI. The CDR3 sequence is 13 residues long.

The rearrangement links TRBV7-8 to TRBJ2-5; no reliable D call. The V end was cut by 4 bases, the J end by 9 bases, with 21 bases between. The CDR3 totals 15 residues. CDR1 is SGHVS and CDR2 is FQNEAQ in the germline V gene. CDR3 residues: CASSSEGGAFRAQYF. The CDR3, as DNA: TGTGCCAGCAGCTCCGAAGGCGGAGCGTTTAGGGCCCAGTACTTC. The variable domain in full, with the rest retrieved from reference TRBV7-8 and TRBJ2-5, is GAGVSQSPRYKVAKRGQDVALRCDPISGHVSLFWYQQALGQGPEFLTYFQNEAQLDKSGLPSDRFFAERPEGSVSTLKIQRTQQEDSAVYLCASSSEGGAFRAQYFGPGTRLLVL.

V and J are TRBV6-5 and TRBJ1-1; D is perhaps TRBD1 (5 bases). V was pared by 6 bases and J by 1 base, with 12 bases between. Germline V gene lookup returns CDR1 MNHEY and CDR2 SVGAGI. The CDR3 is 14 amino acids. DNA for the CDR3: TGTGCCAGCAGAAGAGGGGACCCGAACACTGAAGCTTTCTTT. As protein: CASRRGDPNTEAFF.

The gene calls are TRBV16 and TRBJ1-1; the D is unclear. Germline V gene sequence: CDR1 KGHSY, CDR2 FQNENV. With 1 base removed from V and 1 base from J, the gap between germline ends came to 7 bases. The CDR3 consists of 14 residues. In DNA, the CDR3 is TGTGCCAGCAGCCAATTGCGGACGAACACTGAAGCTTTCTTT. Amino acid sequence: CASSQLRTNTEAFF.

CDR3 DNA sequence: TGTGCTAGTGGTTCCCGACAGCCCTACGAGCAGTACTTC. Its translation is CASGSRQPYEQYF. The chain combines TRBV12-5 with TRBJ2-5; perhaps TRBD1 as D (5 bases). The J call is uncertain, as TRBJ2-7 better fits the DNA end. The germline V gene has CDR1 LGHNT and CDR2 FRNRAP. This CDR3 has 13 amino acids.

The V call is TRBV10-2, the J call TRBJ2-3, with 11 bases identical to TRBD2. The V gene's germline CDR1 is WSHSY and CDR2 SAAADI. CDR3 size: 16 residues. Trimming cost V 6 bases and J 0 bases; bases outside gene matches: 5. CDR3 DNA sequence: TGCGCCAGCAGACGACTAGCGGGATCTAGCACAGATACGCAGTATTTT. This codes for CASRRLAGSSTDTQYF.

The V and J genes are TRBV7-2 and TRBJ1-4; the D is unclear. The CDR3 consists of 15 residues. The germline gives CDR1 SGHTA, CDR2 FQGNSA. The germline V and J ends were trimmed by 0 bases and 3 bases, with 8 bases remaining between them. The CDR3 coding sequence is TGTGCCAGCAGCTTAGCAGGGTCGGCTAATGAAAAACTGTTTTTT. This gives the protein CASSLAGSANEKLFF.

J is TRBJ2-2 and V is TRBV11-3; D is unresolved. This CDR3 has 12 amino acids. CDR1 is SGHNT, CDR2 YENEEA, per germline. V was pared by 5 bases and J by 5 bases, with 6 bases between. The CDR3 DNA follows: TGTGCCAGCAGCGCTATTACCGGGGAGCTGTTTTTT. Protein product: CASSAITGELFF.

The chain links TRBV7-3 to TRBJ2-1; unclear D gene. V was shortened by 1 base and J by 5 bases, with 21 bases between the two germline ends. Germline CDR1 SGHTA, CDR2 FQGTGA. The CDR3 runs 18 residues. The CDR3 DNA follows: TGTGCCAGCAGCTTAAAGGCGGACCGAGCCCTCCAGAACAATGAGCAGTTCTTC. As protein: CASSLKADRALQNNEQFF.

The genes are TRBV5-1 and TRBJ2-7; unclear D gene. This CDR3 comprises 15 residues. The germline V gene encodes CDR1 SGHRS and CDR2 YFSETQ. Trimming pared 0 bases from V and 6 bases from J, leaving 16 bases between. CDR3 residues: CASSLEGATSLEQYF. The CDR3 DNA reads TGCGCCAGCAGCTTGGAAGGAGCAACGTCGCTCGAGCAGTACTTC.

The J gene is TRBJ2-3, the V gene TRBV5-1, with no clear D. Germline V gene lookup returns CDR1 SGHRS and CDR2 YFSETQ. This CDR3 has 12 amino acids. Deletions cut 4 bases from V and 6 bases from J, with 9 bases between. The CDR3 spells CASSQLKDTQYF. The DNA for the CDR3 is TGCGCCAGCAGCCAACTGAAGGATACGCAGTATTTT.

CDR3 coding DNA: TGTGCCAGCAGTTTGAGGCCTGCCCGTCAGCCCCAGCATTTT. It translates to CASSLRPARQPQHF. The chain uses TRBV27 and TRBJ1-5, with unresolved D. With 3 bases removed from V and 6 bases from J, the gap between germline ends came to 12 bases. CDR3 length equals 14 residues. The germline V gene has CDR1 MNHEY and CDR2 SMNVEV (reference sequence).

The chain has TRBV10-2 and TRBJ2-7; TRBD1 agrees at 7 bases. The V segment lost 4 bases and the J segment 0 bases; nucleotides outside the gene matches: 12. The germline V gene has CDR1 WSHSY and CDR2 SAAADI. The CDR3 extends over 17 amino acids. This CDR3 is CASSGLHGTENSYEQYF. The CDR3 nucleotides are TGCGCCAGCAGTGGATTACATGGGACAGAGAACTCCTACGAGCAGTACTTC.

CDR3 sequence (DNA): TGCGCCAGCAGCCCCGGACTAGCGGGGGGGCTGGAGACCCAGTACTTC. It translates to CASSPGLAGGLETQYF. The gene calls are TRBV10-2 and TRBJ2-5, with 15 bases aligning to TRBD2. V was pared by 6 bases and J by 5 bases, with 7 bases of the junction left unmatched. The germline V gene encodes CDR1 WSHSY and CDR2 SAAADI. CDR3 length equals 16 residues.

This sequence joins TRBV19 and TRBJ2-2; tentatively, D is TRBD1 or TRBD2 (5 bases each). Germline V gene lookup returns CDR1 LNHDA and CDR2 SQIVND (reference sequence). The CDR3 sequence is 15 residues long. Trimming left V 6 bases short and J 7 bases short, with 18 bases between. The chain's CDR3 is CASSPNRAGGGELFF. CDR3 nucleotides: TGTGCCAGTAGCCCAAATAGGGCTGGGGGCGGGGAGCTGTTTTTT.

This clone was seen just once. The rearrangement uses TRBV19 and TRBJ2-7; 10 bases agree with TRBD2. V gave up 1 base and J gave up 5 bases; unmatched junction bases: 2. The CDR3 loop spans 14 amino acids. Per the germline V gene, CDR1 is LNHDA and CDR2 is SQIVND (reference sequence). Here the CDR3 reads CASSIGTSGDEQYF. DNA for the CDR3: TGTGCCAGTAGTATAGGGACTAGCGGCGACGAGCAGTACTTC.

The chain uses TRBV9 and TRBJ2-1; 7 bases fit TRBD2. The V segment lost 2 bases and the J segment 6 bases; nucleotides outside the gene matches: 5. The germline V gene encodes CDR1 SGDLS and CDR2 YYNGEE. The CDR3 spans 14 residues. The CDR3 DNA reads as TGTGCCAGCAGCGTTTCGGGACTACCCAATGAGCAGTTCTTC. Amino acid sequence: CASSVSGLPNEQFF.

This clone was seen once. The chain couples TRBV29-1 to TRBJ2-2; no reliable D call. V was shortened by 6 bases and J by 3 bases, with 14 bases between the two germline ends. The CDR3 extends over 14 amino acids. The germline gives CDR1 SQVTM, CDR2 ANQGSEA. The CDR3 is CSVRPGRDTGELFF. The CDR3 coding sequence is TGCAGCGTGAGACCCGGAAGAGACACCGGGGAGCTGTTTTTT.

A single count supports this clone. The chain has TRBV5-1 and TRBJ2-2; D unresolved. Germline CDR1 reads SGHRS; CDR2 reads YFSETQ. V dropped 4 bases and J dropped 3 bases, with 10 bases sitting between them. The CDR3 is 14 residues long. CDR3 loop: CASSATPDTGELFF. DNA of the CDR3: TGCGCCAGCAGCGCAACGCCAGACACCGGGGAGCTGTTTTTT.

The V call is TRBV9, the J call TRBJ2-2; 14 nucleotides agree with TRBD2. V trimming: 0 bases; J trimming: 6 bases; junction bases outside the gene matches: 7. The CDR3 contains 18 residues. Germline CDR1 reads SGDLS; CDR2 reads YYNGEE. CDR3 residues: CASSVERLAGGPPGELFF. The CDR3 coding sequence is TGTGCCAGCAGCGTAGAGAGACTAGCGGGAGGGCCTCCCGGGGAGCTGTTTTTT.

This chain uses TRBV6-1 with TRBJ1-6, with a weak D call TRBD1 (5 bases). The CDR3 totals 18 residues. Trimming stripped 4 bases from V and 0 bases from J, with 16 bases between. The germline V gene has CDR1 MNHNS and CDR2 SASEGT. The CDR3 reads CASSGRQGRSSYNSPLHF. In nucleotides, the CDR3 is TGTGCCAGCAGTGGGCGGCAGGGACGTAGCTCCTATAATTCACCCCTCCACTTT.

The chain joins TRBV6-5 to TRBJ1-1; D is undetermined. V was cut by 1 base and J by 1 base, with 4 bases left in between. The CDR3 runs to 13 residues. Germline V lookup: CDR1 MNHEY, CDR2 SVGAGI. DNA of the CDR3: TGTGCCAGCAGTTACTGGGGGAACACTGAAGCTTTCTTT. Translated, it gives CASSYWGNTEAFF.